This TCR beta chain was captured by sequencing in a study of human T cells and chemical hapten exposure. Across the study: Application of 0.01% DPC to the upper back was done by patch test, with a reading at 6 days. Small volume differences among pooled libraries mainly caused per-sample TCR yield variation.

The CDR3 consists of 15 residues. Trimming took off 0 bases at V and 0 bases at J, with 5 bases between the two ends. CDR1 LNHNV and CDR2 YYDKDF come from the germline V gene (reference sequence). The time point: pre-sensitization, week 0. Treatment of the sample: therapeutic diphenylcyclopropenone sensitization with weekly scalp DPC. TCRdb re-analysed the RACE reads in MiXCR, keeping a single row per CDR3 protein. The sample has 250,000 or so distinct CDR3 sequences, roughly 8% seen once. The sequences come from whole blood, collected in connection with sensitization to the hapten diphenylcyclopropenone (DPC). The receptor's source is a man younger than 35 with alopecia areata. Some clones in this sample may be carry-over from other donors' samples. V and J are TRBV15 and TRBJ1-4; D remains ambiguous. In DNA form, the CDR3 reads TGTGCCACCAGCAGAGACGGAGCAACTAATGAAAAACTGTTTTTT. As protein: CATSRDGATNEKLFF.